This paragraph covers one T cell receptor (beta chain) sequence. Its cognate antigen has yet to be identified. Per-base qualities were not stored, and no clone one base away is much larger. This sample was included in a study of cytomegalovirus exposure and HLA in healthy donors (dated 2017 in TCRdb). Context from the whole study: In an earlier analysis of under 750 of the donors, approximately 300 Gb of sequence data and 100 million or so unique TCR beta sequences from about 180 million T cells were reported. Roughly 300 gigabases of sequencing data and around 87 million unique TCR sequences were included in an early release covering around 600 HLA-typed donors. Of the 398 genotyped donors, approximately 83% fell in the genetic ancestry cluster associated with self-reported Caucasian donors. The study aimed to test whether cataloging public T cell receptors could reveal signatures of past pathogen exposure. Using immunosequencing, the study profiled T cell repertoires from 666 subjects and related those repertoires to cytomegalovirus serostatus. Besides the first cohort of under 700 subjects, a separate validation cohort made up of 120 different subjects was used. The study combined high-throughput TCR immunosequencing, statistical association of individual TCRs with disease status, and machine learning to predict cytomegalovirus infection status. In a later analysis, previously published TCR beta repertoires from roughly 710 donors were re-analyzed and high-resolution HLA genotyping was added so that TCR occurrence patterns could be studied. Rather than drawing on any new phenotypic data, the later analysis identified candidate immune exposures from TCR beta sequences and the way those sequences occurred across donors. To decide whether each TCR beta V gene segment behaved as functional or pseudogenic, an earlier analysis of 587 of the donors relied on high-throughput TCR beta sequencing. Donor age, sex, ethnicity and CMV serostatus were compiled together with the repertoire data. In a later genetic analysis, genome-wide SNP genotypes for about 65% of the roughly 670 donors were used, and that subset was treated as a discovery cohort. Every discovery cohort repertoire had been produced on one sequencing platform. Both class I and class II loci were covered by HLA typing, at four-digit resolution. Typing coverage varied by locus: 629-630 donors for A, B, C, DRB1 and DQB1; roughly 520 for DQA1; approximately 570 for DPA1; approximately 490 for DPB1. Because of strong linkage in the cohort, a handful of DR-DQ haplotypes were treated as single units for association and clustering. On average, roughly 250,000 unique TCR beta nucleotide sequences were sequenced per donor among about 400 genotyped donors of the cohort, with roughly 18% of those sequences being non-productive.

CDR1 is given as MGHRA and CDR2 as YSYEKL, both from the germline V gene. Inclusive of the bounding cysteine and phenylalanine, the CDR3 is 16 residues long. Only the CDR3 DNA stays, 48 bases, in frame from base 1. Trimming at the junction amounts to 4 bases on V and 1 base on J, and the germline ends lie 16 bases apart. Overall study outcomes, separate from this receptor: A total of 150 to 200 TCR beta chains were listed by the study as associated with cytomegalovirus. Because HLA typing was unavailable for some donors at each locus, only the typed subset was used in association tests. A later analysis found that HLA-associated TCR beta chains were more clonally expanded and had lower generation probabilities than equally common non-associated chains. A cluster of highly shared sequence variants was judged likely to be a technical artifact of the sequencing pipeline. According to a later analysis, most CMV-associated TCR beta chains appeared to be HLA-restricted, and the HLA associations seemed to be driven largely by CMV exposure. Because the 87-base-pair reads could not distinguish some IMGT-functional V segments, including TRBV6-2 and TRBV6-3, those segments were excluded. A further reported finding was that TCR beta sequences accurately predicted the HLA-A and HLA-B alleles for most subjects in the first cohort. The cohort was sequenced for TCR beta chains only, and without alpha or paired-chain data the features that could be detected were limited. Most TCR sequences were seen in very few donors, while some public TCRs were found in many individuals. CMV serostatus was the only immune exposure information available for the cohort. A later genetic analysis associated a missense DCLRE1C variant with V-gene and J-gene trimming of TCR beta chains, and an independent cohort replicated the association. Linkage disequilibrium might explain the correlated functional status among segregating V segments, but an unknown experimental factor could not be ruled out. A few of the identified cytomegalovirus-associated TCR beta chains were confirmed in vitro to be specific for cytomegalovirus antigens. According to a later genetic analysis, donors in an Asian-associated ancestry cluster had fewer N-insertions in productive TCRs than the roughly 700-donor mean. Roughly uniform sequencing depth across donors was assumed in presence/absence analyses, although this assumption may not hold. It was suggested by the authors that the approach could potentially be generalized to other disease states and immunological phenotypes. Specific HLA alleles were associated with roughly 17,000 TCR beta sequences at a false discovery rate of 0.05 in a later analysis. Strong co-occurrence of HLA alleles, especially DR and DQ, made assigning TCR associations to individual alleles difficult. In both the original and validation cohorts, the classifier was reported to diagnose cytomegalovirus status with high specificity and sensitivity. A later analysis reported that several top co-occurrence clusters appeared linked to parvovirus B19, influenza, CMV and Epstein-Barr virus. Broadly in line with IMGT annotations, most TCR beta V segments showed up in productive rearrangements about 87% or about 30% of the time in an earlier analysis of 450 to 600 of the donors. According to a later analysis, TCR association rates differed among HLA loci, with DRB1 alleles showing the most associated TCRs and HLA-C alleles showing the fewest. The earlier analysis of fewer than 750 of the donors excluded some 16 rarely observed V segments, including chromosome 9 orphons, because counts were too low.

In total, over 600 healthy bone marrow donors made up the cohort. At the time of sampling, every cohort member was nominally healthy, though immune exposures that went unrecorded were likely present. The donor tested CMV seronegative, placing the donor among the 350 or so seronegative members of the cohort. Each donor provided a peripheral blood sample, and peripheral blood mononuclear cells were used for TCR beta sequencing. The Qiagen DNeasy Blood Extraction Kit was used to extract genomic DNA from the blood cell samples. The library was generated by the immunoSEQ multiplex PCR assay. The multiplex PCR relied on a mix of 60 forward primers for TCR Vbeta segments and 13 reverse primers for TCR Jbeta segments. Amplification of the CDR3 region of rearranged TCR beta genes was performed with a multiplex PCR assay on genomic DNA. On the Illumina HiSeq System, the amplified TCR beta libraries were sequenced as 87-base-pair reads. As for how the authors treated the data: A later analysis counted about 80 million unique TCR beta chains across the 670 or so repertoires, and roughly 10 million of these chains were shared by at least two donors. To remove PCR and sequencing errors, raw reads were error-corrected and collapsed into unique sequences using a nearest-neighbor algorithm that merged closely related sequences. Alignment of CDR3 sequences to IMGT reference sequences was used to assign V, D and J gene segments. Each retained sequence needed at least a six-nucleotide match to both a V gene segment and a J gene segment. A rearrangement was called productive if the CDR3 had no stop codons and remained in frame with V and J, and every other rearrangement was called non-productive. Following IMGT convention, CDR3 was defined as the stretch from the second conserved V-encoded cysteine up to the conserved J-encoded phenylalanine. The earlier analysis of about 610 of the donors excluded any sequence lacking an unambiguous match to a single V gene segment. In an earlier analysis of almost 600 of the donors, a V segment was called functional when productive rearrangements were above 56.7%, and segregating when the standard deviation between donors exceeded 5%. A statistical classification framework was developed to diagnose cytomegalovirus status using the catalog of TCR beta chain sequences. In a later analysis, V and J genes were assigned by comparing TCR nucleotide sequences against IMGT/GENE-DB human TR gene sequences. Using the TCRdist pipeline, a later analysis assigned CDR3 sequences along with most-parsimonious VDJ recombination scenarios. In a later analysis, every TCR beta chain was defined by the combination of its CDR3 amino acid sequence and its V-gene family, and reads without a unique V-gene family were dropped. As a way to deal with suspected cross-contamination and a sequencing artifact, a later analysis dropped more than 500 nucleotide sequences that were highly shared and had low generation probability. In a later analysis, a clonal expansion index for each public chain was calculated from normalized within-repertoire ranks of inferred template counts. In a later analysis, generation probabilities were computed using a VDJ recombination model fitted to out-of-frame rearrangements, and the results were checked against IGoR. In a later analysis, TCR-TCR, TCR-HLA and TCR-CMV co-occurrence was scored with hypergeometric tests, and a repertoire-size bias correction was applied to TCR pairs. To estimate false discovery rates, a later analysis permuted the HLA or CMV assignments 20 times. In a later analysis, co-occurring TCRs were grouped with DBSCAN, and TCRdist sequence similarity was added when clustering was performed within HLA-allele-positive subsets. Repertoires with fewer than 30,000 or more than 120,000 public chains were left out of co-occurrence clustering, as were five repertoires with anomalous nucleotide sharing. The table was pulled from immuneACCESS by TCRdb, which kept in-frame rearrangements only. Such tables lose some clones; where checked, under half of the loss comes from unresolved V genes, and the rest has no known cause. V and J calls and clone size are given by that table; D and trimming were obtained from the DNA. This sample comprises 120,000 to 150,000 clones, approximately 72% of them detected only once. Together, the top ten hold 6.5% of the sample.

Here the chain combines TRBV4-1 and TRBJ1-1; the D gene is perhaps TRBD1, on 6 matching bases. This receptor was taken from a woman aged 60 to 75 in good health and CMV-seronegative. Sequenced: PBMCs. The sequenced DNA is TGCGCCAGCAGCCCCGGGGTTCAGGGGTCGAACACTGAAGCTTTCTTT. This sequence encodes CASSPGVQGSNTEAFF.